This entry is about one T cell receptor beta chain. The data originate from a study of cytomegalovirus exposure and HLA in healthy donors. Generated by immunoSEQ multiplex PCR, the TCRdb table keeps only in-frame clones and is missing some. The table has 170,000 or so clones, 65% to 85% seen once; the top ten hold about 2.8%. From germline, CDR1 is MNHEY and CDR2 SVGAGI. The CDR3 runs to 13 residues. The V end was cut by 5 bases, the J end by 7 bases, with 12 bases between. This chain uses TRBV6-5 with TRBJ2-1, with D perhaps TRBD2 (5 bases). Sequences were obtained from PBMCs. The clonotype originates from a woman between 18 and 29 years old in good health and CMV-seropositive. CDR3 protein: CASSDRGSNEQFF. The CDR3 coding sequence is TGTGCCAGCAGTGACCGAGGGTCGAATGAGCAGTTCTTC.